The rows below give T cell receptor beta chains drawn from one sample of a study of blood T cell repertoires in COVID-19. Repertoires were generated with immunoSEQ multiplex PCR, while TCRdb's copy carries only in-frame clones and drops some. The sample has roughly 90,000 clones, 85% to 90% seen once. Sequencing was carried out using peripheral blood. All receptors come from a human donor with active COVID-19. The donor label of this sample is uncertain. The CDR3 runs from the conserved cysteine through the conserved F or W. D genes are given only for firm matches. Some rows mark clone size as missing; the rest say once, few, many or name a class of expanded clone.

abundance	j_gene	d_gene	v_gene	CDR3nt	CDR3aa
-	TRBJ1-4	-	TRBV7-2	TGTGCCAGCAGCTTAGAGCCTAATGAAAAACTGTTTTTT	CASSLEPNEKLFF
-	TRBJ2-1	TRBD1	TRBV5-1	TGCGCCAGCAGCTTGGACAGGGGCTGGGGTGAGCAGTTCTTC	CASSLDRGWGEQFF
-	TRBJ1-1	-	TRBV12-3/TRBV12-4	TGTGCCAGCAGTTATCGGGTAACTGATGAAGCTTTCTTT	CASSYRVTDEAFF
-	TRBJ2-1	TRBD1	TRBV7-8	TGTGCCAGCAGGCAACCCTTAAGGACAGGGTCCTACAATGAGCAGTTCTTC	CASRQPLRTGSYNEQFF
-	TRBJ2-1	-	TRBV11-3	TGTGCCTCCCCAATGGGGGGACGGCCAACTGAGCAGTTCTTC	CASPMGGRPTEQFF
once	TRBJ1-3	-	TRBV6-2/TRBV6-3	TGTGCCAGCAGTTACCCGGGACATCCGAGCTCTGGAAACACCATATATTTT	CASSYPGHPSSGNTIYF
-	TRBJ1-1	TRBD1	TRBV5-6	TGTGCCAGCAGCTTTCGACAGGGGGCTTCGATTAGGGGGTCTGAAGCTTTCTTT	CASSFRQGASIRGSEAFF
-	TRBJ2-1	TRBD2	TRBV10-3	TGTGCCATCAGGGGGAGCGGGGGCTCCTACAATGAGCAGTTCTTC	CAIRGSGGSYNEQFF
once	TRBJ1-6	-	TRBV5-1	TGCGCCAGCAGCTGGACGACAGAAAAAAATTCACCCCTCCACTTT	CASSWTTEKNSPLHF
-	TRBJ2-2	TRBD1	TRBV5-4	TGTGCCAGCAGCAACCGGGACAGGGGGCCGAACACCGGGGAGCTGTTTTTT	CASSNRDRGPNTGELFF
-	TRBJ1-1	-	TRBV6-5	TGTGCCAGCAGGAGGGTAATTCGAGACACTGAAGCTTTCTTT	CASRRVIRDTEAFF
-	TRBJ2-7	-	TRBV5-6	TGTGCCAGCAGCCCCAACCGGATAGGGGGGGCCTCCTACGAGCAGTACTTC	CASSPNRIGGASYEQYF
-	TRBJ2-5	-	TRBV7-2	TGTGCCAGCAGCTTTGGGGGAGGGGGTGAGACCCAGTACTTC	CASSFGGGGETQYF
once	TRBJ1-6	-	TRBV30	TGTGCCTGGAGTTCCTTACCACAGGGTTCACCCCTCCACTTT	CAWSSLPQGSPLHF
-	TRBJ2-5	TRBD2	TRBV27	TGTGCCAGCAGTTCCCCAATGGCGGGGGGGAGTGAGACCCAGTACTTC	CASSSPMAGGSETQYF
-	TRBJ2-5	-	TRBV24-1	TGTGCCACCAGTCAACTCGGACAAGAGAGGGAGACCCAGTACTTC	CATSQLGQERETQYF
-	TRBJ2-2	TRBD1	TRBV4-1	TGCGCCAGCAGCACACCGGGACAGGGAGGGACCGGGGAGCTGTTTTTT	CASSTPGQGGTGELFF
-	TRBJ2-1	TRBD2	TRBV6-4	TGTGCCAGCAGTGACTCTGGAGCGGGGATACCGAATGAGCAGTTCTTC	CASSDSGAGIPNEQFF
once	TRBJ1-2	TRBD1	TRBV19	TGTGCCAGTAGTATTATACAGGGGGATATTCGTGGCTACACCTTC	CASSIIQGDIRGYTF
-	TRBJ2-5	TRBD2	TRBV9	TGTGCCAGCAGCGGGACTAGCGGCGGGGAGACCCAGTACTTC	CASSGTSGGETQYF
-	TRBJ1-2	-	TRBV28	TGTGCCAGCAGTTCCCCAGGGAACGCTAACTATGGCTACACCTTC	CASSSPGNANYGYTF
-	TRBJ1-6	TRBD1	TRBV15	TGTGCCACCAGCAGAGATCTGGGACGTATTTGGACAGGGAGTGGTTCACCCCTCCACTTT	CATSRDLGRIWTGSGSPLHF
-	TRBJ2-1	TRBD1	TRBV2	TGTGCCAGCAGTGCGGGACAGGGGGCAAGATACAATGAGCAGTTCTTC	CASSAGQGARYNEQFF
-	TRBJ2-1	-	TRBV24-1	TGTGCCACCAGTGATCTCCCTTTTCTAGCGAACAATGAGCAGTTCTTC	CATSDLPFLANNEQFF
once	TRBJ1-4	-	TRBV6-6	TGTGCCAGCAGTTACTCCCGGGGTCAAAATGAAAAACTGTTTTTT	CASSYSRGQNEKLFF
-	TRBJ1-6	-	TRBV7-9	TGTGCCAGCAGCCCGACACCGTCAGATTTTCCCCTCCACTTT	CASSPTPSDFPLHF
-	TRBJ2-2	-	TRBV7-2	TGTGCCAGCAGCTTAGGAGTGGACAGAGCCGGGGAGCTGTTTTTT	CASSLGVDRAGELFF
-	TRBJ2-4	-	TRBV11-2	TGTGCCAGCAGCCAACAACAAATAAACATTCAGTACTTC	CASSQQQINIQYF
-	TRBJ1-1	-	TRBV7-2	TGTGCCAGCAGCTTAGGGGCACCCATTAACACTGAAGCTTTCTTT	CASSLGAPINTEAFF
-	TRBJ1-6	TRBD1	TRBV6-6	TGTGCCAGCAGCGACAGGGTGACTTCACCCCTCCACTTT	CASSDRVTSPLHF
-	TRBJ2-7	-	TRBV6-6	TGTGCCAGCAGTCGGGACTTAGGGGGCAAGCAGTACTTC	CASSRDLGGKQYF